What follows describes a single TCR beta chain. Its antigen has not been determined. No per-base quality is available; no much larger clone lies one base away. TCRbeta CDR3 regions were amplified from genomic DNA by means of the immunoSEQ Assay, a bias-controlled multiplex PCR. Regarding the original processing steps: The number of nucleated cells in each sample was estimated from the amplification of reference gene primers within the assay. To quantify the absolute abundance of each unique TCRbeta CDR3 rearrangement, sequence reads were collapsed and filtered. Productive Simpson clonality was computed per sample as the square root of Simpson's diversity index over productive rearrangements. This is the immuneACCESS table as TCRdb keeps it, with only in-frame sequences that have V and J called. A part of the clones is gone; compared with another copy, unresolved V genes explain less than half, and the rest is unexplained. V, J and clone size are taken as reported in that table, and D and trimming were inferred from the DNA itself. The sample yields some 300,000 clones; approximately 89% were counted once. The top ten hold 6.9% of the sample.

A second Seattle source provided samples from volunteer blood donors who had recovered from COVID-19. Each collaborating institution followed its own protocols to collect whole blood in K2EDTA tubes. For TCRbeta analysis, collaborator samples were shipped as frozen whole blood, as isolated PBMCs, or as DNA extracted from either sample type. The sample originates from a study of blood T cell repertoires in COVID-19 (dated by TCRdb to 2020 to 2022). A note on the overall study: Samples from collaborators originated in the United States, Italy and Spain and spanned both the acute and convalescent phases of COVID-19. The prospective study material was composed of cDNA or gDNA derived from T cells, B-cell-depleted T cells, or PBMCs. Deeply sampled blood TCRbeta repertoires from subjects exposed to, actively infected with, or recovered from COVID-19 were included in the dataset. A freely available public database, intended as a resource for researchers studying the immune response to SARS-CoV-2, is where the repertoires were released. The samples were drawn from the first 160 participants of the ongoing ImmuneRACE study and from 950 to 1,500 subjects provided by 6 global collaborators. Sample metadata almost always included a de-identified subject ID, COVID-19 status, age in years and sex. Where available, HLA class I and class II types were taken from metadata supplied by the sample provider and were not determined by assay-based typing. The investigation overall reported the following: The quantity of clinical and demographic metadata differed by source and by participant and was supplied without curation.

V is pared back by 1 base and J by 5 bases, with 8 bases lying between the germline termini. CDR1 SEHNR and CDR2 FQNEAQ are derived from the germline V gene (reference sequence). The CDR3, from cysteine to phenylalanine, totals 14 residues. This entry keeps only the CDR3 DNA: 42 bases, framed from base 1. The source material was peripheral blood. The chain is made from TRBV7-9 and TRBJ2-2, with TRBD2 tentatively as D gene (6 bases match). The TCR originated in a woman aged 25 to 39 who had recovered from COVID-19. CDR3 sequence: CASSLGAGTGELFF. The base sequence is TGTGCCAGCAGCTTAGGGGCGGGGACCGGGGAGCTGTTTTTT.